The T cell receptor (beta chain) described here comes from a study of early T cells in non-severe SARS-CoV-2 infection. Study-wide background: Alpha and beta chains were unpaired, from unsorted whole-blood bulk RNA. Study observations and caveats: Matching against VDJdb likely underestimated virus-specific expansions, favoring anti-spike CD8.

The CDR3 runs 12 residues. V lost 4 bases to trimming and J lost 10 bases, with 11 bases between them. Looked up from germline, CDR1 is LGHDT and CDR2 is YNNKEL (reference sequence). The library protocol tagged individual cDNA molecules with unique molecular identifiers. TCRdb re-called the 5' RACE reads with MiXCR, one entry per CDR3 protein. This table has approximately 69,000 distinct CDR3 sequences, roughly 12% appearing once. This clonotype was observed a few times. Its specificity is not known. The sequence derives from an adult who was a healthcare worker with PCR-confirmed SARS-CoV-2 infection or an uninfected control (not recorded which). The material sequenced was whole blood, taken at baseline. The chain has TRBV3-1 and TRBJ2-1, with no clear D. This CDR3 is CASSPAGREQFF. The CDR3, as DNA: TGTGCCAGCAGCCCAGCAGGTCGCGAGCAGTTCTTC.